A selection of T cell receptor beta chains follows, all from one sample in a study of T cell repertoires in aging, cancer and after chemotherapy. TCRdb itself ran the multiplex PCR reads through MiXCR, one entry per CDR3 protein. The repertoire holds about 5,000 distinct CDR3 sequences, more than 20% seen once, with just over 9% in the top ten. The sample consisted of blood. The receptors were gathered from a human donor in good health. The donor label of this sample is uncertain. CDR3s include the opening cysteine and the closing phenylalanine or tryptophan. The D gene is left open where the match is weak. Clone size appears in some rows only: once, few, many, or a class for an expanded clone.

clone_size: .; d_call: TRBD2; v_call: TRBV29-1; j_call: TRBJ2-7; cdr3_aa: CSVSHGGDEQYF; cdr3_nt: TGCAGCGTGTCTCATGGGGGGGACGAGCAGTACTTC
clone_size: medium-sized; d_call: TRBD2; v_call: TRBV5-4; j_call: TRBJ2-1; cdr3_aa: CASSQTSANEQFF; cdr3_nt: TGTGCCAGCAGCCAGACTAGCGCCAATGAGCAGTTCTTC
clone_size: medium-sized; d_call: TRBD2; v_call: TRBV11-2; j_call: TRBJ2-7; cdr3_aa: CASSLVSGTNLPYEQYF; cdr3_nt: TGTGCCAGCAGCTTAGTCAGCGGGACCAATCTCCCCTACGAGCAGTACTTC
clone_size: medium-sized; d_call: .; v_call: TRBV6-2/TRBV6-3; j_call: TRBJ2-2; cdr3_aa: CASSLGGSGELFF; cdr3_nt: TGTGCCAGCAGCCTGGGCGGTTCCGGGGAGCTGTTTTTT
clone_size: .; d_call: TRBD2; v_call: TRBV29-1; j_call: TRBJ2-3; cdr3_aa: CSVEALAGATDTQYF; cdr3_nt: TGCAGCGTTGAAGCGCTAGCGGGAGCCACAGATACGCAGTATTTT
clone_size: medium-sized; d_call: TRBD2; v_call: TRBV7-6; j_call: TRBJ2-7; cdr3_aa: CASSLDVSGSDYEQYF; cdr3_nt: TGTGCCAGCAGCTTAGACGTTAGCGGGAGTGACTACGAGCAGTACTTC
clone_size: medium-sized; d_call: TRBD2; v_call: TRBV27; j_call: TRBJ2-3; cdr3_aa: CASSLPLTSGGSVQYF; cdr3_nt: TGTGCCAGCAGTTTACCCCTGACTAGCGGGGGGTCCGTGCAGTATTTT
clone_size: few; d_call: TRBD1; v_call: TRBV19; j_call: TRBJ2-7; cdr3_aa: CASSIIPGQAYEQYF; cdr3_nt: TGTGCCAGTAGTATAATCCCGGGACAGGCCTACGAGCAGTACTTC
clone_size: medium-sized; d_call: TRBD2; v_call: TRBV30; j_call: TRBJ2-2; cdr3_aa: CAWTYGEREAGELFF; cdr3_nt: TGTGCCTGGACCTATGGGGAGCGGGAGGCCGGGGAGCTGTTTTTT
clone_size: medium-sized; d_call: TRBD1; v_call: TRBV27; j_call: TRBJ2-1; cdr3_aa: CASSLLGTGQFF; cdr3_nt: TGTGCCAGCAGTTTATTGGGGACAGGCCAGTTCTTC
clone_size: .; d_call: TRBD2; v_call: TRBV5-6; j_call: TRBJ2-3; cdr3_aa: CASSPGGTSGGADTQYF; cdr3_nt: TGTGCCAGCAGCCCTGGGGGGACTAGCGGGGGGGCAGATACGCAGTATTTT
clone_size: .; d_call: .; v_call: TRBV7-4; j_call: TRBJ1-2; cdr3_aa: CASTQKAGSNGYTF; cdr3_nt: TGTGCCAGCACCCAAAAGGCAGGGTCCAATGGCTACACCTTC